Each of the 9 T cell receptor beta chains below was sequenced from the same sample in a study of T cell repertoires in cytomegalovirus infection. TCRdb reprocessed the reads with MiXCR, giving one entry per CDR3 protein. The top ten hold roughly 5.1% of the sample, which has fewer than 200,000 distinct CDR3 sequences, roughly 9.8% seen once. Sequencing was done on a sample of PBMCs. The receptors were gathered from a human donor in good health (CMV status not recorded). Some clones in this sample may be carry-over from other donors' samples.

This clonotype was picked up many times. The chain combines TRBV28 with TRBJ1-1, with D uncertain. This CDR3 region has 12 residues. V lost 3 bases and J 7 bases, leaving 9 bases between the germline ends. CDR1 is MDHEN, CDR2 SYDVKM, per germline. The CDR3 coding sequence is TGTGCCAGCAGTTTTATAAAGGGTGAAGCTTTCTTT. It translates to CASSFIKGEAFF.

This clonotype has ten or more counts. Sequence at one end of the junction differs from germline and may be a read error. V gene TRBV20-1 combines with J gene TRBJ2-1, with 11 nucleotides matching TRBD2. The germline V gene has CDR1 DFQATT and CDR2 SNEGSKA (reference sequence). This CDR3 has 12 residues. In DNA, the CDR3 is TGCAGTGCTCTTTCACTAGCGGGAGTGGCGCTCTTC. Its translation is CSALSLAGVALF.

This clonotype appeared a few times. CDR3 amino acids: CASCLSREMNTEAFF. The CDR3 nucleotides read TGTGCCAGCTGTTTATCCCGGGAAATGAACACTGAAGCTTTCTTT. The V call is TRBV6-5, the J call TRBJ1-1; D uncertain. The length of the CDR3 is 15 residues. V lost 8 bases to trimming and J lost 0 bases, with 16 bases between them. CDR1 and CDR2 (germline): MNHEY, SVGAGI.

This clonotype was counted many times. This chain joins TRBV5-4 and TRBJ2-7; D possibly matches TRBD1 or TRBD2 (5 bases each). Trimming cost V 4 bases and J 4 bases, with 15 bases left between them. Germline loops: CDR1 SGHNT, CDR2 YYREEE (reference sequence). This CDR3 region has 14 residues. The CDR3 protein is CASSRTGSGYEQYF. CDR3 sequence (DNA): TGTGCCAGCAGCCGGACTGGATCAGGGTACGAGCAGTACTTC.

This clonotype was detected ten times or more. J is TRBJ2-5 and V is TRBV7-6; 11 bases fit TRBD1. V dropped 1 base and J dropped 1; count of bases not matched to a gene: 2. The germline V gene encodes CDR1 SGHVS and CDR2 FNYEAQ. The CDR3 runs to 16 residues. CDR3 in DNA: TGTGCCAGCAGCTTAGGGACAGGGGGCTCCCAAGAGACCCAGTACTTC. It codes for CASSLGTGGSQETQYF.

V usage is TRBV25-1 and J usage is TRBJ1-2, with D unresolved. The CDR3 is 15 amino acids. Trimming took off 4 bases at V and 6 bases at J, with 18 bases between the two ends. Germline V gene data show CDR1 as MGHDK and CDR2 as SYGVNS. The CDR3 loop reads CASSGRFGRGNGYTF. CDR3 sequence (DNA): TGTGCCAGCAGTGGGAGGTTCGGGAGAGGGAATGGCTACACCTTC.

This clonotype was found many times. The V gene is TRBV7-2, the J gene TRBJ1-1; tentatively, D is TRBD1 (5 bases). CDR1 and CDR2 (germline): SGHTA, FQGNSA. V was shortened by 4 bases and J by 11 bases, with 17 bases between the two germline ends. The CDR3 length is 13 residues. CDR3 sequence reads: CASSSQVGGQAFF. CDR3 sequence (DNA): TGTGCCAGCAGCTCACAGGTCGGAGGTCAGGCTTTCTTT.

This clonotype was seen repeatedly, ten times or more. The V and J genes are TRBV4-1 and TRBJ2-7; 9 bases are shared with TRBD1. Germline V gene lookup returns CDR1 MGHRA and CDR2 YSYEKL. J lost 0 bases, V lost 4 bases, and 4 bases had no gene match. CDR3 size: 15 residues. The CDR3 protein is CASSLPGQGSYEQYF. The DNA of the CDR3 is TGCGCCAGCAGCCTCCCGGGACAGGGCTCCTACGAGCAGTACTTC.

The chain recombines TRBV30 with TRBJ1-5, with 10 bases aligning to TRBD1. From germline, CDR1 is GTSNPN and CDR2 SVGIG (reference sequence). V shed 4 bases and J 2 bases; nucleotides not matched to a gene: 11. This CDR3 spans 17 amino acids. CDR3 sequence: CAWTRQGAAFGNQPQHF. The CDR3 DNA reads TGTGCCTGGACCCGACAGGGGGCGGCTTTCGGCAATCAGCCCCAGCATTTT.